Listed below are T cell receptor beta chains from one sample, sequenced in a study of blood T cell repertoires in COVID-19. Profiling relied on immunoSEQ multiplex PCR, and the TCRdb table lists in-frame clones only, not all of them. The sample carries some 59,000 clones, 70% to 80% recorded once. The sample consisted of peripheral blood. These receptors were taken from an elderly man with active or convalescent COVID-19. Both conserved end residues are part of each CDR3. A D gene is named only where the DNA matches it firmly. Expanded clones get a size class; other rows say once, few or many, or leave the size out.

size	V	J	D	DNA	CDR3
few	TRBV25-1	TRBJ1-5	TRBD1	TGTGCCAGCAGCCCTCGGACAGGGGGCCTTCAGCCCCAGCATTTT	CASSPRTGGLQPQHF
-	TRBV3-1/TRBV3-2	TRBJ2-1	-	TGTGCCAGCAGCCGGTGCGACAATGAGCAGTTCTTC	CASSRCDNEQFF
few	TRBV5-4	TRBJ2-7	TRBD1	TGTGCCAGCAGCCGGGTACAGCAGGGGGCAGGCGAGCAGTACTTC	CASSRVQQGAGEQYF
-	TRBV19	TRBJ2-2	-	TGTGCCGGAGTTTCTCATGCCACCGGGGAGCTGTTTTTT	CAGVSHATGELFF
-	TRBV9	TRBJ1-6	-	TGTGCCAGCAGCGCGACAACAGGGCCTTATTCACCCCTCCACTTT	CASSATTGPYSPLHF
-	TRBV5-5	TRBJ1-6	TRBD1	TGTGCCAGCAGCTGGGACAGAGGAACAGCCGATTCACCCCTCCACTTT	CASSWDRGTADSPLHF
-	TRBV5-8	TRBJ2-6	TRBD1	TGTGCCAGCACCAGGGACAGCTCTGGGGCCAACGTCCTGACTTTC	CASTRDSSGANVLTF
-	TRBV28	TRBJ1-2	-	TGTGCCAGCGACCAAGGACAGAATCTTTATGGCTACACCTTC	CASDQGQNLYGYTF
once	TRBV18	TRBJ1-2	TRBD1	TGTGCCAGCTCAGGACAGGGTCTTTATGGCTACACCTTC	CASSGQGLYGYTF
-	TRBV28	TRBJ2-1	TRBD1	TGTGCCAGCAGGGACAGGGGGACCTACAATGAGCAGTTCTTC	CASRDRGTYNEQFF
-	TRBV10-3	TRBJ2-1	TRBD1	TGTGCCATCAGTAGACAGGGGGCCGACTACAATGAGCAGTTCTTC	CAISRQGADYNEQFF
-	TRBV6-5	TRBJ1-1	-	TGTGCCAGCAGTCAGGGTTCCACTGAAGCTTTCTTT	CASSQGSTEAFF
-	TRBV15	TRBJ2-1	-	TGTGCCACCAGCAGAGATCTTCTCCCGCAGTTCTTC	CATSRDLLPQFF
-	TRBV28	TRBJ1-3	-	TGTGCCAGCGGCCTCGATCCGGGATACTCTGGAAACACCATATATTTT	CASGLDPGYSGNTIYF
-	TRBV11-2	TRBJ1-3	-	TGTGCCAGCAGCATGATACCGGGGGGCACCATATATTTT	CASSMIPGGTIYF
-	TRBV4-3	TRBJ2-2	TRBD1	TGCGCCAGCAGCGTAGTGGGACAGCACACCGGGGAGCTGTTTTTT	CASSVVGQHTGELFF
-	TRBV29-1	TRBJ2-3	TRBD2	TGCAGCGTTGAACGGGACTATGACACAGATACGCAGTATTTT	CSVERDYDTDTQYF
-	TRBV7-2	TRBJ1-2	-	TGTGCCAGCAGCTCAAGGCTTAGGGGAGGTAACTATGGCTACACCTTC	CASSSRLRGGNYGYTF
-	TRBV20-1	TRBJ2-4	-	TGCAGTGCTAGTACAGCTACCGTAGCCAAAAACATTCAGTACTTC	CSASTATVAKNIQYF
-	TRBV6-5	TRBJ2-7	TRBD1	TGTGCCAGCAGTTCCTTCCAGGGGACAGGGAACGAGCAGTACTTC	CASSSFQGTGNEQYF
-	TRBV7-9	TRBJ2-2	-	TGTGTTCTGACAGTTTACACCGGGGAGCTGTTTTTT	CVLTVYTGELFF
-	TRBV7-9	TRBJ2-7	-	TGTGCCAGCAGCTTGTACCCCTCTGGACAGTCTACCTACGAGCAGTACTTC	CASSLYPSGQSTYEQYF
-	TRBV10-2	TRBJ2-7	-	TGCGCCAGCAGTGGGTGGGACACCGCCTCTGAGCAGTACTTC	CASSGWDTASEQYF
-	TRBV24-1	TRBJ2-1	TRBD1	TGTGCCACCAGTGATACAGGGGGGTACAATGAGCAGTTCTTC	CATSDTGGYNEQFF
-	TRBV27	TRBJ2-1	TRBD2	TGTGCCAGCAACCCTGCTGCGGGGGAGTACAATGAGCAGTTCTTC	CASNPAAGEYNEQFF
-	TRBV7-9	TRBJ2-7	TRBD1	TGTGCCAGCAGCTTAGCCAGACAGGGAACCTACGAGCAGTACTTC	CASSLARQGTYEQYF
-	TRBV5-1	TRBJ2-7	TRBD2	TGCGCCAGCAGCACCCCGACTAGCGGGGGGGCCTACGAGCAGTACTTC	CASSTPTSGGAYEQYF
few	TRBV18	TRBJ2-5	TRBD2	TGTGCCAGCTCACCACAAGGGACTAATGAAGAGACCCAGTACTTC	CASSPQGTNEETQYF
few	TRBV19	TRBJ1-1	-	TGTGCCAGTAGTAGTCATGCGGGAGGGACTGAAGCTTTCTTT	CASSSHAGGTEAFF
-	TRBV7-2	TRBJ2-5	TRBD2	TGTGCCAGCAGCTTAAACGGCGGGAGTACGGAGACCCAGTACTTC	CASSLNGGSTETQYF
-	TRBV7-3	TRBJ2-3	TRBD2	TGTGCCAGCAGCTTGGCGGGAGCTACGCAGTATTTT	CASSLAGATQYF
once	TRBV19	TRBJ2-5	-	TGTGCCAGTAGTATAACAATTGAAGAGACCCAGTACTTC	CASSITIEETQYF
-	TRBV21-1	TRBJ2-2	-	TGTGCCAGCAGCAAAGGATCCCCAGACAGATTAGGGACAGGGATGTTAAACACCGGGGAGCTGTTTTTT	CASSKGSPDRLGTGMLNTGELFF
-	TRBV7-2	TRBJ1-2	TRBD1	TGTGCCAGCAGCTCAACCGGGCATAAGAGGGGGCTTAACTATGGCTACACCTTC	CASSSTGHKRGLNYGYTF
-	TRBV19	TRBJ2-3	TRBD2	TGTGCCAGTTCTAAGACTAGCGCATCAGATACGCAGTATTTT	CASSKTSASDTQYF
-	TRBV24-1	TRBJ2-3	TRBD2	TGTGCCACCAGTGATGGGGGGGTGCGGAGGGATACGCAGTATTTT	CATSDGGVRRDTQYF
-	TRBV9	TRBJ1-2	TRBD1	TGTGCCAGCAACTCACAGGGGGAGTTCTATGGCTACACCTTC	CASNSQGEFYGYTF
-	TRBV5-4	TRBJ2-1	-	TGTGCCAGCAGCCTGACCGGGGGTTACTACAATGAGCAGTTCTTC	CASSLTGGYYNEQFF
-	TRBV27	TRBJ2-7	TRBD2	TGTGCCAGCACCGGGGGGAGCGGGAGTGGCGAGCAGTACTTC	CASTGGSGSGEQYF
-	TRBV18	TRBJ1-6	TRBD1	TGTGCCAGCTCACCACAAGGGACAGGGGTATTTAATTCACCCCTCCACTTT	CASSPQGTGVFNSPLHF
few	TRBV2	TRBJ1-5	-	TGTGCCAGCAGTACAAGTTGGGGGGAAGGACAGCCCCAGCATTTT	CASSTSWGEGQPQHF
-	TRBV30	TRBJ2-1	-	TGTGCCTGGAGTGAACGGAATGAGCAGTTCTTC	CAWSERNEQFF
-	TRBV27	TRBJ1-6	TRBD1	TGTGCCAGCAGTTCAGACAGGGGGCGCAGAAGTTCACCCCTCCACTTT	CASSSDRGRRSSPLHF
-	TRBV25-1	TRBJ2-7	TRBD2	TGTGCCAGCAGCAAGGGACTAGCGGGAGAGGGCGAGCAGTACTTC	CASSKGLAGEGEQYF
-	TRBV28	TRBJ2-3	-	TGTGCCAGCACTAATTGGGGGGGGGCCTACACAGATACGCAGTATTTT	CASTNWGGAYTDTQYF
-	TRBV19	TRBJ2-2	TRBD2	TGTGCCAGTAGTTCATGGACTAGCGGGAGGACCGGGGAGCTGTTTTTT	CASSSWTSGRTGELFF
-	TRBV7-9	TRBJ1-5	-	TGTGCCAGCAGCTTAGCTAGGGGAAATTCGCCCCAGCATTTT	CASSLARGNSPQHF
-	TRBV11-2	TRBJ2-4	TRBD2	TGTGCCAGCAGCTTGGCGGGGGGCGGAGGTTTGCAAAACATTCAGTACTTC	CASSLAGGGGLQNIQYF
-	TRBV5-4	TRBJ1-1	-	TGTGCCAGCAGCTCTACGATAGGGACTTTCTCAAAAGCTTTCTTT	CASSSTIGTFSKAFF
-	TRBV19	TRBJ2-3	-	TGTGCCAGTAGTGGGGGGATACTTAGCACAGATACGCAGTATTTT	CASSGGILSTDTQYF
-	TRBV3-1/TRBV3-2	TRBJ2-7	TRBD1	TGTGCCAGCAGCCTACAGGGGGCCTACGAGCAGTACTTC	CASSLQGAYEQYF
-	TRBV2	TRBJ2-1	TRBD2	TGTGCCAGCAGTGAAATTAGCGGGGTCAACAATGAGCAGTTCTTC	CASSEISGVNNEQFF
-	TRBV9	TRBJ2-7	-	TGTGCCAGCAGCGTCGGAGGCCTCTCCTACGAGCAGTACTTC	CASSVGGLSYEQYF
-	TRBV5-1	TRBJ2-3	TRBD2	TGCGCCAGCAGCTTGGGCGGGGGGAGCACAGATACGCAGTATTTT	CASSLGGGSTDTQYF
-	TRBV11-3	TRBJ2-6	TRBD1	TGTGCCAGCAGCCACGGGACAGGGTACGGGGCCAACGTCCTGACTTTC	CASSHGTGYGANVLTF
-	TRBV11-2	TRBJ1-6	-	TGTGCCAGCAGCTTAGATTCGCGGTCTGGGGGGACTTCACCCCTCCACTTT	CASSLDSRSGGTSPLHF
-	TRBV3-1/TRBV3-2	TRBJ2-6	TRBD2	TGTGCCAGCAGCTCCCTCCGACTAGCGGGAGTTCCTGGGGCCAACGTCCTGACTTTC	CASSSLRLAGVPGANVLTF
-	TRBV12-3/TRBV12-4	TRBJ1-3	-	TGTGCCAGCGTAGGGGGCTCTGGAAACACCATATATTTT	CASVGGSGNTIYF
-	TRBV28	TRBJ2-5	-	TGTGCCAGCAGTTTAAGGGAGTTGGGGACCCAGTACTTC	CASSLRELGTQYF